The 30 T cell receptor beta chains given below trace back to one sample, sequenced in a study of blood T cell repertoires in COVID-19 (dated by TCRdb to the early 2020s). Library generation was performed with the immunoSEQ multiplex PCR assay. TCRdb took over this immuneACCESS table, retaining in-frame rearrangements with V and J assigned. Such tables are incomplete; in checked studies, under half of the missing clones stem from an unresolved V gene, and the remainder is unexplained. The sample table shows tens of thousands of clones, and 70% to 90% are seen once. The top ten constitute roughly 1% of the sample. The sequencing input was peripheral blood. The receptor source for this set is a man in his 70s with acute or convalescent COVID-19.

This chain links TRBV28 with TRBJ2-1; TRBD2 is a possible D gene (5 bases). The CDR3 covers 13 residues. Trimming left V 3 bases short and J 7 bases short, with 10 bases between. Germline CDR1 is MDHEN and CDR2 is SYDVKM. The CDR3: CASSLRVMNEQFF. The CDR3 DNA is TGTGCCAGCAGTTTGAGGGTTATGAATGAGCAGTTCTTC.

The rearrangement links TRBV10-1 to TRBJ1-1; no firm D call. The CDR3 consists of 15 residues. V lost 3 bases and J 0 bases, leaving 11 bases between the germline ends. Germline V gene lookup returns CDR1 WNHNN and CDR2 SYGVQD (reference sequence). CDR3 nucleotide sequence: TGCGCCAGCAGTGACGACGGAGCTTTGAACACTGAAGCTTTCTTT. This encodes CASSDDGALNTEAFF.

This clone was seen just once. The rearrangement uses TRBV5-6 and TRBJ2-7, with 7 bases identical to TRBD2. V lost 0 bases to trimming and J lost 6 bases; unmatched junction nucleotides: 9. Per germline, CDR1 SGHDT and CDR2 YYEEEE. The CDR3 sequence is 15 residues long. The DNA for the CDR3 is TGTGCCAGCAGCTTGGAGCGGGGCTCTCTCTCCGAGCAGTACTTC. Translation gives CASSLERGSLSEQYF.

The chain recombines TRBV18 with TRBJ2-1, with TRBD2 identical over 9 bases. V dropped 2 bases and J dropped 5; count of bases not matched to a gene: 7. Germline CDR1 is KGHSH and CDR2 is LQKENI. CDR3 length: 16 residues. Here the CDR3 reads CASSPKRLADNNEQFF. The CDR3 nucleotides are TGTGCCAGCTCACCAAAGAGACTAGCGGATAACAATGAGCAGTTCTTC.

The V gene is TRBV10-1, the J gene TRBJ1-2; 9 bases line up with TRBD1. Germline trimming cut 2 bases from V and 2 bases from J; bases unmatched to any gene: 3. CDR1 and CDR2 from the germline V gene are WNHNN and SYGVQD (reference sequence). The CDR3 consists of 15 residues. CDR3 DNA sequence: TGCGCCAGCAGTGAGCCAGGGACAGGGAACTATGGCTACACCTTC. Translated, it gives CASSEPGTGNYGYTF.

The V call is TRBV24-1, the J call TRBJ2-2, with 7 bases fitting TRBD2. V shed 5 bases and J 2 bases; nucleotides not matched to a gene: 7. This CDR3 has 16 amino acids. Germline V lookup: CDR1 KGHDR, CDR2 SFDVKD. The CDR3 protein is CATSGAGTINTGELFF. CDR3 nucleotides: TGTGCCACCAGTGGGGCCGGGACTATCAACACCGGGGAGCTGTTTTTT.

The V and J genes are TRBV18 and TRBJ2-2; unclear D gene. The CDR3 has 13 residues. Germline loops: CDR1 KGHSH, CDR2 LQKENI. V was cut by 0 bases and J by 6 bases, with 5 bases left in between. CDR3 DNA sequence: TGTGCCAGCTCACCACCTCTCTCCGGGGAGCTGTTTTTT. Translated, it gives CASSPPLSGELFF.

The chain uses TRBV7-7 and TRBJ1-1; the D gene is possibly TRBD1 (6 bases). V lost 1 base and J lost 6, with 9 bases in between. Per germline, CDR1 SSHAT and CDR2 FNYEAQ (reference sequence). This CDR3 region has 13 residues. The CDR3 coding sequence is TGTGCCAGCAGCTTAGACAGGGTGTCTGAAGCTTTCTTT. It specifies CASSLDRVSEAFF.

The chain links TRBV19 to TRBJ1-5; D is unresolved. The ends were cut back, 3 bases at V and 0 bases at J, with 6 bases in the middle. From germline, CDR1 is LNHDA and CDR2 SQIVND (reference sequence). There are 14 residues in the CDR3. The CDR3 sequence is CASSMGSSNQPQHF. DNA of the CDR3: TGTGCCAGTAGTATGGGGAGTAGCAATCAGCCCCAGCATTTT. Using reference TRBV19 and TRBJ1-5 for the parts outside the CDR3, the full variable domain is DGGITQSPKYLFRKEGQNVTLSCEQNLNHDAMYWYRQDPGQGLRLIYYSQIVNDFQKGDIAEGYSVSREKKESFPLTVTSAQKNPTAFYLCASSMGSSNQPQHFGDGTRLSIL.

The rearrangement links TRBV6-6 to TRBJ1-3, with 9 bases lining up with TRBD1. The germline gives CDR1 MNHNY, CDR2 SVGAGI (reference sequence). The CDR3 sequence is 15 residues long. V lost 7 bases to trimming and J lost 4 bases; unmatched junction nucleotides: 8. CDR3 bases: TGTGCCAGCATAATCGGGACAGGGCTCGGAAACACCATATATTTT. Amino acid sequence: CASIIGTGLGNTIYF.

The chain recombines TRBV12-3 or TRBV12-4 with TRBJ2-1; no clear D gene. This CDR3 has 12 residues. Trimming pared 6 bases from V and 7 bases from J, leaving 10 bases between. The CDR3 nucleotides are TGTGCCAGCAGCTCCTTACAGAATGAGCAGTTCTTC. It encodes CASSSLQNEQFF.

This chain uses TRBV27 with TRBJ2-5; possibly TRBD2 for D (5 bases). Germline V lookup: CDR1 MNHEY, CDR2 SMNVEV (reference sequence). Trimming took 4 bases from V and 4 from J, leaving 22 bases between them. The CDR3 contains 17 residues. CDR3 loop: CASSSAPGSTHGETQYF. The DNA for the CDR3 is TGTGCCAGCAGTTCAGCCCCGGGGTCCACTCACGGAGAGACCCAGTACTTC.

The rearrangement joins TRBV5-1 to TRBJ1-2, with 10 nucleotides matching TRBD1. V shed 4 bases and J 8 bases; nucleotides not matched to a gene: 8. CDR1 and CDR2 (germline): SGHRS, YFSETQ. The CDR3 extends over 14 amino acids. The CDR3 region has the DNA TGCGCCAGCAGCCCGGGACAGGGGCGGGTCGGCTACACCTTC. Protein: CASSPGQGRVGYTF.

The chain is built from TRBV5-1 and TRBJ2-6; weak D call: TRBD2 (5 bases). The CDR3 is 16 residues long. The germline V gene encodes CDR1 SGHRS and CDR2 YFSETQ. V was cut by 0 bases and J by 4 bases, with 11 bases left in between. The CDR3 nucleotides read TGCGCCAGCAGCTTGGTGGAGGAAACCGGGGCCAACGTCCTGACTTTC. Translation: CASSLVEETGANVLTF.

The chain joins TRBV28 to TRBJ2-2; 7 bases match TRBD2. Germline CDR1 MDHEN, CDR2 SYDVKM. The junction had 6 bases not matched to a gene; V was cut back by 8 bases and J by 6 bases. This CDR3 comprises 13 residues. CDR3 protein: CASGRAVPGELFF. In DNA form, the CDR3 reads TGTGCCAGCGGGAGGGCCGTTCCCGGGGAGCTGTTTTTT.

The chain has TRBV25-1 and TRBJ2-7; 9 bases agree with TRBD1. Germline V gene sequence: CDR1 MGHDK, CDR2 SYGVNS. V lost 6 bases and J lost 3; bases outside the gene matches: 3. This CDR3 spans 13 amino acids. The CDR3 loop is CASRGQGSYEQYF. Written as DNA, the CDR3 is TGTGCCAGCAGGGGACAGGGTAGCTACGAGCAGTACTTC.

The chain employs TRBV12-3 or TRBV12-4 and TRBJ1-4; D not certain. With 3 bases removed from V and 7 bases from J, the gap between germline ends came to 6 bases. The CDR3 extends over 12 amino acids. The CDR3 is CASSFNGEKLFF. The CDR3 region has the DNA TGTGCCAGCAGTTTTAACGGTGAAAAACTGTTTTTT.

This clone appeared a few times. V usage is TRBV7-6 and J usage is TRBJ2-5; tentatively, D is TRBD2 (5 bases). This CDR3 has 14 residues. The germline V gene has CDR1 SGHVS and CDR2 FNYEAQ. Trimming left V 1 base short and J 5 bases short, with 11 bases between. CDR3 bases: TGTGCCAGCAGCTTAGATGGCTCGGGGGAGACCCAGTACTTC. Translating gives CASSLDGSGETQYF.

The chain is built from TRBV5-6 and TRBJ2-2; TRBD1 matches at 8 bases. V lost 0 bases to trimming and J lost 2 bases; unmatched junction nucleotides: 3. The germline V gene has CDR1 SGHDT and CDR2 YYEEEE. This CDR3 region has 16 residues. The DNA of the CDR3 is TGTGCCAGCAGCTTGGTCGGGACAGGAAACACCGGGGAGCTGTTTTTT. It is translated as CASSLVGTGNTGELFF. Together with reference TRBV5-6 and TRBJ2-2, the CDR3 gives the full variable domain: DAGVTQSPTHLIKTRGQQVTLRCSPKSGHDTVSWYQQALGQGPQFIFQYYEEEERQRGNFPDRFSGHQFPNYSSELNVNALLLGDSALYLCASSLVGTGNTGELFFGEGSRLTVL.

This clone showed up just a few times. The CDR3 sequence is CASSPPGHGAYEQYF. CDR3 bases: TGTGCCAGTAGTCCACCGGGACACGGGGCCTACGAGCAGTACTTC. The V call is TRBV19, the J call TRBJ2-7, with D perhaps matching TRBD1 (6 bases). This CDR3 is built from 15 residues. The V gene's germline CDR1 is LNHDA and CDR2 SQIVND (reference sequence). V dropped 5 bases and J dropped 2 bases, with 16 bases sitting between them. Full variable domain (missing parts from reference TRBV19 and TRBJ2-7): DGGITQSPKYLFRKEGQNVTLSCEQNLNHDAMYWYRQDPGQGLRLIYYSQIVNDFQKGDIAEGYSVSREKKESFPLTVTSAQKNPTAFYLCASSPPGHGAYEQYFGPGTRLTVT.

V gene TRBV27 combines with J gene TRBJ2-1; 9 nucleotides match TRBD2. CDR1 and CDR2 (germline): MNHEY, SMNVEV (reference sequence). This CDR3 contains 16 residues. Trimming at V came to 1 base and at J to 7 bases, leaving 8 bases not matched to a gene. CDR3 sequence (DNA): TGTGCCAGCAGTTTATACGCGGGAGGGCCATGGAATGAGCAGTTCTTC. It yields the protein CASSLYAGGPWNEQFF.

V is TRBV5-4 and J is TRBJ2-7; weak D call: TRBD2 (7 bases). The ends were cut back, 0 bases at V and 0 bases at J, with 13 bases in the middle. The CDR3 loop spans 16 amino acids. Germline V gene lookup returns CDR1 SGHNT and CDR2 YYREEE (reference sequence). CDR3 in amino acids: CASSLGGGYTSYEQYF. For the CDR3, the DNA is TGTGCCAGCAGCTTGGGCGGGGGCTACACCTCCTACGAGCAGTACTTC.

This clone was seen more than once but under ten times. The V call is TRBV29-1, the J call TRBJ2-3; D ambiguous. The CDR3 runs 12 residues. V shed 4 bases and J shed 2 bases, with 7 bases lying between them. From germline, CDR1 is SQVTM and CDR2 ANQGSEA. Here the CDR3 reads CSVASYTDTQYF. The CDR3 DNA reads TGCAGCGTTGCTTCCTACACAGATACGCAGTATTTT.

This chain links TRBV4-2 with TRBJ2-2; 8 bases map to TRBD1. V lost 4 bases to trimming and J lost 6 bases; unmatched junction nucleotides: 7. The length of the CDR3 is 15 residues. The germline V gene has CDR1 LGHNA and CDR2 YNFKEQ. CDR3 amino acids: CASSRSQGAAGELFF. The DNA for the CDR3 is TGTGCCAGCAGCCGCTCCCAGGGGGCGGCCGGGGAGCTGTTTTTT.

The chain joins TRBV10-3 to TRBJ2-4; 7 bases match TRBD1. There are 13 residues in the CDR3. CDR1 and CDR2 (germline): ENHRY, SYGVKD. V was clipped by 6 bases and J by 5 bases; unmatched bases: 4. The DNA of the CDR3 is TGTGCCATCAGACAGGGGCAGGAAAACATTCAGTACTTC. It yields the protein CAIRQGQENIQYF.

The chain links TRBV20-1 to TRBJ2-3; D perhaps matches TRBD2 (5 bases). V dropped 3 bases and J dropped 0 bases, with 25 bases sitting between them. The germline gives CDR1 DFQATT, CDR2 SNEGSKA (reference sequence). This CDR3 comprises 19 residues. This CDR3 reads CSASNPSALAVPSTDTQYF. CDR3 in DNA: TGCAGTGCTAGTAACCCCAGCGCCCTAGCAGTTCCGAGCACAGATACGCAGTATTTT.

The chain couples TRBV6-5 to TRBJ1-5; TRBD1 is a possible D gene (5 bases). The ends were cut back, 6 bases at V and 9 bases at J, with 18 bases in the middle. Germline assignment: CDR1 MNHEY and CDR2 SVGAGI. The CDR3 is 14 residues long. CDR3 amino acids: CASRQGIVPPPQHF. As DNA, the CDR3 is TGTGCCAGCAGGCAGGGAATCGTTCCTCCGCCCCAGCATTTT.

The chain has TRBV6-5 and TRBJ1-5; TRBD1 agrees at 7 bases. The CDR3 is 14 residues long. Germline CDR1 reads MNHEY; CDR2 reads SVGAGI. The ends lost 5 bases at V and 6 bases at J; junction bases unmatched: 7. This CDR3 is CASSTKQGTQPQHF. CDR3 DNA sequence: TGTGCCAGCAGTACCAAACAGGGGACTCAGCCCCAGCATTTT.

This clone was recorded once. V usage is TRBV15 and J usage is TRBJ1-4; 7 positions agree with TRBD1. Germline lookup yields CDR1 LNHNV and CDR2 YYDKDF (reference sequence). CDR3 length: 15 amino acids. Trimming at V came to 3 bases and at J to 7 bases, leaving 8 bases not matched to a gene. The CDR3 spells CATSSKTGWSEKLFF. In DNA form, the CDR3 reads TGTGCCACCAGCAGCAAGACAGGGTGGAGTGAAAAACTGTTTTTT.

This clone was seen once. This chain links TRBV5-1 with TRBJ2-3; tentatively, D is TRBD1 (6 bases). Trimming removed 4 bases from V and 4 bases from J, with 16 bases in between. The CDR3 consists of 15 residues. CDR1 is SGHRS and CDR2 is YFSETQ in the germline V gene. Written as DNA, the CDR3 is TGCGCCAGCAGCAGGCAGGGGAATGGGGCAGATACGCAGTATTTT. It is translated as CASSRQGNGADTQYF.